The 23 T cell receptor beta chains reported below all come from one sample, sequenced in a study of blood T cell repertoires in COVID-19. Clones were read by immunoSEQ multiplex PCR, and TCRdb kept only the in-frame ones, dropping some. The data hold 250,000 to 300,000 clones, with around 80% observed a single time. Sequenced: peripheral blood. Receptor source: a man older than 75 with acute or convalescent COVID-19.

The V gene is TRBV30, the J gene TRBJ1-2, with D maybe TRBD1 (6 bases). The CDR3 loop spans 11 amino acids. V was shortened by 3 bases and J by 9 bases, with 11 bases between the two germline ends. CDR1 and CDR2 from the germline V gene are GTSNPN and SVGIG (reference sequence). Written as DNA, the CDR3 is TGTGCCTGGAGCCAGGGGACGAGCTACACCTTC. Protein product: CAWSQGTSYTF.

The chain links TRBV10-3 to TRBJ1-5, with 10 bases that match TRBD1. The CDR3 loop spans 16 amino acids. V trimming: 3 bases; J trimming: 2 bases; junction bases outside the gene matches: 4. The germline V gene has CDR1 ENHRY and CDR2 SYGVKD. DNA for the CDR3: TGTGCCATCAGTGACTGGGACAGGGGTGGCAATCAGCCCCAGCATTTT. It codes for CAISDWDRGGNQPQHF.

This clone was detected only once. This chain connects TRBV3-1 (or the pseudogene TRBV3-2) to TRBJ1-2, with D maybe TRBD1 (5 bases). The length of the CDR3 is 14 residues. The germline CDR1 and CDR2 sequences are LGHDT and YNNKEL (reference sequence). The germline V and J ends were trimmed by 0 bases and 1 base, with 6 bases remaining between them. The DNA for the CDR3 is TGTGCCAGCAGCCAAGAGGGGGGTAACTATGGCTACACCTTC. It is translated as CASSQEGGNYGYTF.

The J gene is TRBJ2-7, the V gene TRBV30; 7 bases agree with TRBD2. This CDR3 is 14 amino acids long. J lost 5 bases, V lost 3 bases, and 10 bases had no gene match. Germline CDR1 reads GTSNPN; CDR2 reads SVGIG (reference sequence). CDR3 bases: TGTGCCTGGAGGACAATGGGGGGGAGGGACGAGCAGTACTTC. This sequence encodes CAWRTMGGRDEQYF.

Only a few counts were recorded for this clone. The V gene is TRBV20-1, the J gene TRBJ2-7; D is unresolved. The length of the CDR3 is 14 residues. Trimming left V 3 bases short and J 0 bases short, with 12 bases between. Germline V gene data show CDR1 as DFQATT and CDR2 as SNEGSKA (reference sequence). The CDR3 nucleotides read TGCAGTGCTAGTCCGCTGTCCAGCTCCTACGAGCAGTACTTC. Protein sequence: CSASPLSSSYEQYF.

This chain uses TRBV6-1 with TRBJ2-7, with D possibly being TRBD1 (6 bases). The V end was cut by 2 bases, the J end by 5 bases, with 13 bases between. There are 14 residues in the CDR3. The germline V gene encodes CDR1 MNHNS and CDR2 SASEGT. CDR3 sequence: CASSEILQGDEQYF. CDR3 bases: TGTGCCAGCAGTGAAATCTTACAGGGCGACGAGCAGTACTTC.

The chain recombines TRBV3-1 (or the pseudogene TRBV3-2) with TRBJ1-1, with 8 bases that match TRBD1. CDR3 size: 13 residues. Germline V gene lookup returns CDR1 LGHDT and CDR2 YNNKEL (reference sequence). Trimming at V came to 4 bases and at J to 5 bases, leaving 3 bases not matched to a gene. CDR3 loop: CASSPTGVTEAFF. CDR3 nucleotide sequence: TGTGCCAGCAGCCCGACAGGGGTGACTGAAGCTTTCTTT.

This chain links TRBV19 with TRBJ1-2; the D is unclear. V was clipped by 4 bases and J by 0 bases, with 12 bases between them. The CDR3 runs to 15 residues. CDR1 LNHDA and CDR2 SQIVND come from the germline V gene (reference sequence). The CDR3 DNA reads TGTGCCAGTAGTACCACCGGGATCACTAACTATGGCTACACCTTC. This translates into CASSTTGITNYGYTF.

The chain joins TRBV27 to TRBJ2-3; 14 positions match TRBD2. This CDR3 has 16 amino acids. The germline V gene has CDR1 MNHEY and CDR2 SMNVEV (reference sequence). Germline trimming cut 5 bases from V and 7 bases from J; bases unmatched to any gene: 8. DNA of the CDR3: TGTGCCAGCAGTGGGACTAGCGGGGGCCTGACACATACGCAGTATTTT. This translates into CASSGTSGGLTHTQYF.

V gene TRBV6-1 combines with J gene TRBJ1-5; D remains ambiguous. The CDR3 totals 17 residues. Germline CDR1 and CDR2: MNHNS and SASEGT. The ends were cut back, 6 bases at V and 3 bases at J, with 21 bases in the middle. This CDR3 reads CASSENRRGEINQPQHF. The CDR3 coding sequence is TGTGCCAGCAGCGAAAATCGACGGGGAGAAATCAATCAGCCCCAGCATTTT.

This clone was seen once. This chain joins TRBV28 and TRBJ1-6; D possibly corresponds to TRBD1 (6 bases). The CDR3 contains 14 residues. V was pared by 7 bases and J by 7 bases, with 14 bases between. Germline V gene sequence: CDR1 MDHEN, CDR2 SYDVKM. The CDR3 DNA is TGTGCCAGCATCATAGGCCAGGGGAATTCACCCCTCCACTTT. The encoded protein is CASIIGQGNSPLHF.

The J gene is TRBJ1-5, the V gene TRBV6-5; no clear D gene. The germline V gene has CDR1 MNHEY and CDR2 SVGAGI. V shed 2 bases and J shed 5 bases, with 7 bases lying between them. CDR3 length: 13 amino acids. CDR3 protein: CASSYGPDQPQHF. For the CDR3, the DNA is TGTGCCAGCAGTTACGGGCCAGATCAGCCCCAGCATTTT.

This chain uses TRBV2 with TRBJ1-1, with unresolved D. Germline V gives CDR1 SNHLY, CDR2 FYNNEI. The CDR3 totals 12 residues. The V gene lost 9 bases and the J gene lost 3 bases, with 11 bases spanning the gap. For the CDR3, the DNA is TGTGCCAGTCGACGGGATGACACTGAAGCTTTCTTT. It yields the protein CASRRDDTEAFF.

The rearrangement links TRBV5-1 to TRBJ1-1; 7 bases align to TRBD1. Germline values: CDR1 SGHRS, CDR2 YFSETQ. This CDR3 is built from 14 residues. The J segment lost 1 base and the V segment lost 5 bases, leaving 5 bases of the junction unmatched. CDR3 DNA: TGCGCCAGCAGGTATGACAGGGCGAACACTGAAGCTTTCTTT. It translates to CASRYDRANTEAFF.

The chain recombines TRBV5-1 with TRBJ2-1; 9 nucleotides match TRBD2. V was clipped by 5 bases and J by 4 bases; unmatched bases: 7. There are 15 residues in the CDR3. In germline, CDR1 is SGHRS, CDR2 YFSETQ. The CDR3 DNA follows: TGCGCCAGCAGGGAAGCGGGGGGACTATACAATGAGCAGTTCTTC. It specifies CASREAGGLYNEQFF. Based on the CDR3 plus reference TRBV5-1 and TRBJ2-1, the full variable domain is KAGVTQTPRYLIKTRGQQVTLSCSPISGHRSVSWYQQTPGQGLQFLFEYFSETQRNKGNFPGRFSGRQFSNSRSEMNVSTLELGDSALYLCASREAGGLYNEQFFGPGTRLTVL.

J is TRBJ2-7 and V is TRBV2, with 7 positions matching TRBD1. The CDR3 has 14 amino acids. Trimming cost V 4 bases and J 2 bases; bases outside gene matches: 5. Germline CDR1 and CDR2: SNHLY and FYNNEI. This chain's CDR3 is CASSGQGGAYEQYF. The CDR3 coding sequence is TGTGCCAGCAGTGGACAGGGTGGTGCCTACGAGCAGTACTTC.

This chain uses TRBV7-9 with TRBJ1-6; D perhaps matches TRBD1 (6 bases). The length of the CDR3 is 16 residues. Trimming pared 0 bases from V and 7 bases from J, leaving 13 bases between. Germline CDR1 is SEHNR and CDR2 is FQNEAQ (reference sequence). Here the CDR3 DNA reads TGTGCCAGCAGCTTAGCTCAGGGGAAAAGGAATTCACCCCTCCACTTT. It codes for CASSLAQGKRNSPLHF. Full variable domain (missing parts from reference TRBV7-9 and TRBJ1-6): DTGVSQNPRHKITKRGQNVTFRCDPISEHNRLYWYRQTLGQGPEFLTYFQNEAQLEKSRLLSDRFSAERPKGSFSTLEIQRTEQGDSAMYLCASSLAQGKRNSPLHFGNGTRLTVT.

Here the CDR3 reads CASSYGGGGSGNTIYF. The DNA for the CDR3 is TGTGCCAGCAGTTACGGAGGGGGCGGGTCTGGAAACACCATATATTTT. The chain uses TRBV6-6 and TRBJ1-3, with 7 nucleotides matching TRBD1. V shed 2 bases and J 1 base; nucleotides not matched to a gene: 5. Germline CDR1 is MNHNY and CDR2 is SVGAGI (reference sequence). This CDR3 has 16 amino acids.

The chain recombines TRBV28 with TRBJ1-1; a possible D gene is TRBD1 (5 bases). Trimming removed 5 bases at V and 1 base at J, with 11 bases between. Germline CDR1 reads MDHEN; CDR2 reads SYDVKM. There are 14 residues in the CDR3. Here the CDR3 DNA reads TGTGCCAGCAGTCCAAGAGACAGGAACACTGAAGCTTTCTTT. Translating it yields CASSPRDRNTEAFF.

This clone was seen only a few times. The CDR3 here is CASSGQRNQPQHF. CDR3 bases: TGTGCCAGCAGTGGACAGCGCAATCAGCCCCAGCATTTT. The chain uses TRBV2 and TRBJ1-5; a possible D gene is TRBD1 (5 bases). V lost 4 bases to trimming and J lost 2 bases, with 6 bases between them. The germline V gene encodes CDR1 SNHLY and CDR2 FYNNEI. The CDR3 has 13 amino acids.

In nucleotides, the CDR3 is TGTGCCAGCAGCTTGGATCCCTTGACCGGGACAGCGGCTAGTAACCAAGCTTTCTTT. Translating it yields CASSLDPLTGTAASNQAFF. The chain recombines TRBV5-6 with TRBJ1-1, with 7 bases matching TRBD1. Germline-derived CDR1 and CDR2 are SGHDT and YYEEEE. Trimming removed 0 bases from V and 9 bases from J; junction bases left unmatched: 23. The CDR3 loop spans 19 amino acids. The full variable domain, in which reference TRBV5-6 and TRBJ1-1 provide the parts outside the CDR3, is DAGVTQSPTHLIKTRGQQVTLRCSPKSGHDTVSWYQQALGQGPQFIFQYYEEEERQRGNFPDRFSGHQFPNYSSELNVNALLLGDSALYLCASSLDPLTGTAASNQAFFGQGTRLTVV.

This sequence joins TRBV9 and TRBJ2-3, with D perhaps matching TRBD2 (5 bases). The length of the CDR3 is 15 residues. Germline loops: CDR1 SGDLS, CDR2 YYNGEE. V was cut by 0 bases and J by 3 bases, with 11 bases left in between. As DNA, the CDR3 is TGTGCCAGCAGCGTAGGCGGACTTAAAACAGATACGCAGTATTTT. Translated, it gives CASSVGGLKTDTQYF.

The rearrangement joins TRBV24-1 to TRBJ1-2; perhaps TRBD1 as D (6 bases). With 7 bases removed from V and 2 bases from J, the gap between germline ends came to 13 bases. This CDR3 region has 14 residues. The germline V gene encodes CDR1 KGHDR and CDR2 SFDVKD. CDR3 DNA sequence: TGTGCCACCAGCTCGACAGGCGGGAACTATGGCTACACCTTC. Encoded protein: CATSSTGGNYGYTF.